These 7 T cell receptor beta chains originate from one sample sequenced in a study of shared clonotypes between healthy human individuals. Here immunoSEQ multiplex PCR was the method, and the copy in TCRdb shows in-frame clones only, minus some. The sample consists of some 2.1 million clones, roughly 94% of them appearing once. The specimen sequenced was naive CD4+ T cells sorted from blood. Subset specified: CD45RA+ positively selected. These receptors all stem from a young man in good health.

V usage is TRBV6-5 and J usage is TRBJ1-1; D unclear. The CDR3 extends over 14 amino acids. Germline CDR1 MNHEY, CDR2 SVGAGI. V was trimmed by 6 bases and J by 6 bases, leaving 17 bases between them. The CDR3 loop reads CASRIQPQEAEAFF. The CDR3 coding sequence is TGTGCCAGCAGGATACAGCCCCAGGAGGCTGAAGCTTTCTTT.

This chain's CDR3 is CASSGRGLNYGYTF. In DNA, the CDR3 is TGTGCCAGCAGTGGACGGGGACTTAACTATGGCTACACCTTC. The gene calls are TRBV25-1 and TRBJ1-2, with a possible D match to TRBD1 (5 bases). The germline CDR1 and CDR2 sequences are MGHDK and SYGVNS. With 4 bases removed from V and 1 base from J, the gap between germline ends came to 10 bases. This CDR3 spans 14 amino acids.

This chain connects TRBV7-9 to TRBJ1-1, with D uncertain. This CDR3 is 16 amino acids long. Looked up from germline, CDR1 is SEHNR and CDR2 is FQNEAQ (reference sequence). Trimming cost V 6 bases and J 1 base, with 18 bases left between them. The CDR3 here is CASSPGKYRPNTEAFF. The CDR3, as DNA: TGTGCCAGCAGTCCGGGCAAATACCGCCCGAACACTGAAGCTTTCTTT. Full variable domain (rest looked up from reference TRBV7-9 and TRBJ1-1): DTGVSQNPRHKITKRGQNVTFRCDPISEHNRLYWYRQTLGQGPEFLTYFQNEAQLEKSRLLSDRFSAERPKGSFSTLEIQRTEQGDSAMYLCASSPGKYRPNTEAFFGQGTRLTVV.

The gene calls are TRBV7-2 and TRBJ1-1, with 10 bases aligning to TRBD1. Germline assignment: CDR1 SGHTA and CDR2 FQGNSA. V gave up 5 bases and J gave up 5 bases; unmatched junction bases: 5. This CDR3 is 14 amino acids long. CDR3 sequence reads: CASSPDRGRTEAFF. CDR3 DNA: TGTGCCAGCAGCCCAGACAGGGGGCGGACTGAAGCTTTCTTT.

This chain connects TRBV7-6 to TRBJ2-1, with TRBD2 as a possible D gene (9 bases). Between the trimmed V and J ends, which lost 1 base and 8 bases, there was a span of 27 bases. The CDR3 runs to 19 residues. The germline V gene has CDR1 SGHVS and CDR2 FNYEAQ. CDR3 amino acids: CASSLVRQGLVAGVDEQFF. The DNA for the CDR3 is TGTGCCAGCAGCTTAGTGAGACAGGGGCTTGTAGCGGGGGTAGATGAGCAGTTCTTC.

V usage is TRBV6-5 and J usage is TRBJ1-1, with 7 bases lining up with TRBD1. V was clipped by 4 bases and J by 0 bases; unmatched bases: 5. Germline-derived CDR1 and CDR2 are MNHEY and SVGAGI. The CDR3 has 15 residues. The CDR3 spells CASSSQQGMNTEAFF. The CDR3 bases are TGTGCCAGCAGTTCCCAACAGGGGATGAACACTGAAGCTTTCTTT.

As concerns this clone: In the same sample, other DNA sequences code for this CDR3. V usage is TRBV9 and J usage is TRBJ1-3, with 9 bases identical to TRBD1. V lost 0 bases to trimming and J lost 4 bases; unmatched junction nucleotides: 2. CDR1 is SGDLS and CDR2 is YYNGEE in the germline V gene. CDR3 size: 15 residues. The CDR3 region has the DNA TGTGCCAGCAGCGTAGAAGGGACAGGGGGAAACACCATATATTTT. Protein sequence: CASSVEGTGGNTIYF.